This paragraph covers one T cell receptor (beta chain) sequence. It was healthy bone marrow donors who served as donors. This specimen belongs to a study of cytomegalovirus exposure and HLA in healthy donors. Primers for the PCR totalled 60 Vbeta and 13 Jbeta. Libraries were prepared by immunoSEQ multiplex PCR; TCRdb keeps only in-frame clonotypes and omits some of them. The repertoire holds approximately 70,000 clones, with roughly 76% as singletons. The V and J ends lost 7 bases and 10 bases, in that order; junction bases with no gene match: 13. The CDR3 length is 14 residues. Germline CDR1 reads MNHNS; CDR2 reads SASEGT.

This clonotype was sampled from a man between 60 and 75 years old in good health and CMV-seropositive. The gene calls are TRBV6-1 and TRBJ2-7; 10 nucleotides line up with TRBD2. The sample consisted of PBMCs. The CDR3 reads CASTLEGSGRAQYF. CDR3 sequence (DNA): TGTGCCAGCACCCTAGAGGGGAGCGGGAGGGCCCAGTACTTC.